The clone carrying this T cell receptor beta chain was counted many times. The antigen remains undetermined. Stated time point: persistent/refractory GD, antithyroid drugs over 5 years with positive TRAb. The authors made the TCR library using RNA they extracted from PBMCs. This CDR3 comprises 15 residues. Germline lookup yields CDR1 SEHNR and CDR2 FQNEAQ (reference sequence). V was pared by 5 bases and J by 5 bases, with 18 bases between. These data come from a study of regulatory T cells in long-lasting Graves disease. Study-wide points: Public clonotype sharing was higher in persistent than newly diagnosed patients.

For TCR beta, libraries came from iRepertoire HTBI primers and Arm-PCR of CDR3 regions. MiXCR, applied by TCRdb to the multiplex PCR reads, yields one record per CDR3 protein. Here the sample spans some 470,000 distinct CDR3 sequences, 20% to 25% being singletons. This TCR was sampled from a female donor with Graves disease. V usage is TRBV7-9 and J usage is TRBJ2-5; D tentatively reads TRBD1 or TRBD2 (5 bases each). The specimen comprised peripheral blood mononuclear cells (PBMCs), sampled when the disease was refractory, from a patient treated with antithyroid drugs. Written as DNA, the CDR3 is TGTGCCAGCAGCCCTGGGGTCTACGAGGGGGAGACCCAGTACTTC. Protein: CASSPGVYEGETQYF.